This section outlines one TCR beta chain sequence together with its context. Its antigen is unknown. No base quality information exists; no much larger clone differs at one position. In total, roughly 710 healthy bone marrow donors made up the cohort. Cohort members were all nominally healthy when sampled, although unrecorded immune exposures were likely present. The donor was CMV seronegative and was included in the group of under 450 seronegative cohort members. A peripheral blood sample was collected from each donor, and TCR beta sequencing was performed on peripheral blood mononuclear cells. The Qiagen DNeasy Blood Extraction Kit was used to extract genomic DNA from the blood cell samples. The data are from a study of cytomegalovirus exposure and HLA in healthy donors (dated by TCRdb to between 2016 and 2019). For context, the study as a whole: An earlier analysis of some 550 of the donors reported approximately 270 Gb of sequence data and around 110 million unique TCR beta sequences from about 200 million T cells. Typing coverage varied by locus: about 620-630 donors for A, B, C, DRB1 and DQB1; under 550 for DQA1; more than 600 for DPA1; approximately 490 for DPB1. Across roughly 420 genotyped donors of the cohort, an average of approximately 220,000 unique TCR beta nucleotide sequences per donor were sequenced, and roughly 20% of those sequences were non-productive. HLA typing included class I and class II loci at four-digit resolution. A later genetic analysis used genome-wide SNP genotypes for about 55% of the 666 donors, treating that subset as a discovery cohort. A separate validation cohort of about 110 different subjects was used in addition to the 666-subject first cohort. An earlier analysis of 587 of the donors applied high-throughput TCR beta sequencing to assess whether each TCR beta V gene segment acted as functional or pseudogenic. To predict cytomegalovirus infection status, the study combined high-throughput TCR immunosequencing, statistical association of individual TCRs with disease status, and machine learning. The study aimed to test whether cataloging public T cell receptors could reveal signatures of past pathogen exposure. The study used immunosequencing to profile the T cell repertoires of under 700 subjects and linked those repertoires to cytomegalovirus serostatus. Every repertoire in the discovery cohort had been generated on one and the same sequencing platform. A later analysis re-analyzed previously published TCR beta repertoires from roughly 690 donors and added high-resolution HLA genotyping to study TCR occurrence patterns. Alongside the repertoire data, information on donor age, sex, ethnicity and CMV serostatus was compiled. Roughly 5 DR-DQ haplotypes were treated as single units for association and clustering because of strong linkage in the cohort. An early release covering roughly 640 HLA-typed donors comprised about 300 gigabases of sequencing data and around 80 million unique TCR sequences. The genetic ancestry cluster associated with self-reported Caucasian donors included over 65% of the 300 to 450 genotyped donors. The later analysis used no new phenotypic data to find candidate immune exposures, relying instead on TCR beta sequences and their occurrence across donors. On the study overall, not on this receptor specifically: According to a later analysis, most CMV-associated TCR beta chains appeared to be HLA-restricted, and the HLA associations seemed to be driven largely by CMV exposure. CMV serostatus was the only immune exposure information available for the cohort. In a later genetic analysis, a missense DCLRE1C variant was associated with V-gene and J-gene trimming of TCR beta chains, and the association was replicated in an independent cohort. Sequencing depth was assumed to be roughly uniform across donors in the presence/absence analyses, though that assumption may not hold. In a later genetic analysis, fewer N-insertions in productive TCRs were reported among donors in an Asian-associated ancestry cluster than the roughly 700-donor mean. Most TCR sequences were seen in very few donors, while some public TCRs were found in many individuals. Cytomegalovirus status was reported to be diagnosed by the classifier with high specificity and sensitivity in both the original and validation cohorts. Assigning TCR associations to individual alleles was difficult when HLA alleles, especially DR and DQ, strongly co-occurred. The authors suggested that the approach could potentially be generalized to other disease states and immunological phenotypes. In vitro tests confirmed that three of the cytomegalovirus-associated TCR beta chains recognize cytomegalovirus antigens. Some IMGT-functional V segments, including TRBV6-2 and TRBV6-3, could not be distinguished by the 87-base-pair reads and were therefore excluded. An earlier analysis of roughly 570 of the donors showed that most TCR beta V segments appeared in productive rearrangements either about 87% or about 30% of the time, which broadly matched IMGT annotations. Correlated functional status among segregating V segments might be attributable to linkage disequilibrium, but an unknown experimental factor could not be ruled out. According to a later analysis, parvovirus B19, influenza, CMV and Epstein-Barr virus appeared linked to several top co-occurrence clusters. A cluster of highly shared sequence variants was judged likely to be a technical artifact of the sequencing pipeline. At a false discovery rate of 0.05, a later analysis linked around 17,000 TCR beta sequences to specific HLA alleles. A later analysis found that TCR association rates varied across HLA loci, with DRB1 alleles showing the most associated TCRs and HLA-C alleles the fewest. Only TCR beta chains were sequenced in this cohort, and the absence of alpha or paired-chain data limited detectable features. HLA typing was unavailable for some donors at each locus, so association tests used only the typed subset. In a later analysis, HLA-associated TCR beta chains showed more clonal expansion and lower generation probabilities than non-associated chains that were equally common. A further reported finding was that TCR beta sequences accurately predicted the HLA-A and HLA-B alleles for most subjects in the first cohort. The study listed 150 to 200 TCR beta chains as associated with cytomegalovirus. The earlier analysis of approximately 540 of the donors excluded over 15 rarely observed V segments, including chromosome 9 orphons, because counts were too low.

Libraries were built with the immunoSEQ multiplex PCR assay. For the multiplex PCR, a mixture combining 60 forward primers for TCR Vbeta segments and 13 reverse primers for TCR Jbeta segments was used. A multiplex PCR assay on genomic DNA amplified the CDR3 region of rearranged TCR beta genes. The amplified TCR beta libraries were sequenced on the Illumina HiSeq System as 87-base-pair reads. The original pipeline was this. A later analysis counted around 72 million unique TCR beta chains across the 666 repertoires, and some 12 million of these chains were shared by at least two donors. Raw reads were error-corrected and collapsed into unique sequences by a nearest-neighbor algorithm in which closely related sequences were merged to remove PCR and sequencing errors. CDR3 sequences were aligned to IMGT reference sequences to assign V, D and J gene segments. Each retained sequence needed at least a six-nucleotide match to both a V gene segment and a J gene segment. A rearrangement was called productive if the CDR3 had no stop codons and remained in frame with V and J, and every other rearrangement was called non-productive. CDR3 was defined according to IMGT convention as the region running from the second conserved V-encoded cysteine to the conserved J-encoded phenylalanine. The earlier analysis of about 560 of the donors excluded any sequence lacking an unambiguous match to a single V gene segment. An earlier analysis of approximately 590 of the donors called V segments functional above 56.7% productive rearrangements and segregating when the between-donor standard deviation exceeded 5%. A statistical classification framework was developed to diagnose cytomegalovirus status using the catalog of TCR beta chain sequences. In a later analysis, V and J genes were assigned by comparing TCR nucleotide sequences against IMGT/GENE-DB human TR gene sequences. The TCRdist pipeline was used in a later analysis to assign CDR3 sequences and most-parsimonious VDJ recombination scenarios. In a later analysis, every TCR beta chain was defined by the combination of its CDR3 amino acid sequence and its V-gene family, and reads without a unique V-gene family were dropped. To address suspected cross-contamination and a sequencing artifact, a later analysis removed several hundred highly shared, low-generation-probability nucleotide sequences. In a later analysis, a clonal expansion index for each public chain was calculated from normalized within-repertoire ranks of inferred template counts. In a later analysis, generation probabilities were computed using a VDJ recombination model fitted to out-of-frame rearrangements, and the results were checked against IGoR. Hypergeometric tests were used in a later analysis to score TCR-TCR, TCR-HLA and TCR-CMV co-occurrence, with a repertoire-size bias correction applied to the TCR pairs. False discovery rates were estimated in a later analysis by permuting HLA or CMV assignments 20 times. In a later analysis, co-occurring TCRs were grouped with DBSCAN, and TCRdist sequence similarity was added when clustering was performed within HLA-allele-positive subsets. For co-occurrence clustering, repertoires with fewer than 30,000 or more than 120,000 public chains were excluded, along with 4 to 6 repertoires with anomalous nucleotide sharing. Sourced from immuneACCESS, this table was stored by TCRdb with only in-frame sequences that have V and J called. A share of the clones is absent; for the studies checked, an unresolved V gene accounts for under half, and the remainder has no known explanation. V, J and clone size are those of that table, while D and trimming were read from the DNA. The sample contains about 110,000 clones, 77% of them found a single time. The leading ten clones occupy approximately 4.5% of the sample.

Including the terminal cysteine and phenylalanine, the CDR3 comprises 15 residues. The read is trimmed to its CDR3 DNA, 45 bases read in frame from base 1. Based on the germline V gene, the CDR1 and CDR2 sequences are SGHVS and FQNEAQ. V is pruned by 5 bases and J by 5 bases, leaving 9 bases of the junction without a gene match. Sequenced sample: PBMCs. The V and J genes are TRBV7-8 and TRBJ2-1; TRBD2 fits 7 bases in the junction. The clonotype comes from a male donor in good health and CMV-seronegative. The bases read TGTGCCAGCAGCCAAGCCGGGACTACCGACAATGAGCAGTTCTTC. Its translation is CASSQAGTTDNEQFF.